The T cell receptor beta chain under discussion was sequenced for a study of T cell responses to AZD1222 COVID-19 vaccine. Study information: Pooled samples include second doses given at about 4 or 12 weeks. Study-wide results and caveats: Only after the peak T cell response were repertoires sampled. At baseline, just a handful of AZD1222 recipients tested seropositive.

Remarks on this clone: The antigen is not known.

Method: immunoSEQ multiplex PCR; TCRdb's copy keeps in-frame clones and lacks some. The sample includes 150,000 to 200,000 clones, around nine tenths of them seen just once. CDR1 MGHRA and CDR2 YSYEKL come from the germline V gene. Trimming cost V 6 bases and J 4 bases, with 12 bases left between them. The length of the CDR3 is 14 residues. The specimen comprised peripheral blood, sampled on day 0 of AZD1222 vaccination. V gene TRBV4-1 combines with J gene TRBJ1-4, with a tentative D call TRBD1 (6 bases). The source is an adult in good health. CDR3 protein: CASRSDSVNEKLFF. The CDR3 DNA reads as TGCGCCAGCAGGTCGGACAGCGTTAATGAAAAACTGTTTTTT.